This T cell receptor (beta chain) was documented in a study of T cells after yellow fever vaccination. Looking at the study overall: SMART-Seq v4 Ultra Low Input prepared the low-cell-number fractions.

TCRdb re-called the 5' RACE reads with MiXCR, one entry per CDR3 protein. The sample has 450,000 to 600,000 distinct CDR3 sequences, less than 15% seen once; the top ten hold around an eighth. This CDR3 spans 14 amino acids. V lost 10 bases and J 5 bases, leaving 21 bases between the germline ends. Germline lookup yields CDR1 ENHRY and CDR2 SYGVKD. General observations from the study: Post-booster repertoires contained most primary-vaccination clones again (roughly 96% CD4, approximately 88% CD8). The secondary response was weaker, and its peak arrived faster, on day 5 versus 15.

In the case of this clonotype: What it recognizes is unknown.

The receptor was isolated from a man aged 25 to 40 who received the YFV17D yellow fever vaccine. Sequencing used PBMCs, obtained on the day of the yellow fever booster vaccination. The rearrangement uses TRBV10-3 and TRBJ2-7; a possible D gene is TRBD2 (6 bases). The CDR3, as DNA: TGTGCCACCAGCGGTGGGGGGACCGTCCACGAGCAGTACTTC. Translated: CATSGGGTVHEQYF.